These T cell receptor beta chains were read from a single sample in a study of T cell changes during pregnancy in multiple sclerosis. TCRdb keeps only in-frame clones here, not all; method: immunoSEQ multiplex PCR. The sample includes roughly 110,000 clones, around 90% of them seen just once. Sequenced here: peripheral blood, sampled in the third trimester of pregnancy. The receptors derive from a female donor in good health, enrolled as a control in a pregnancy study. Each CDR3 is given with its conserved first and last residue. Fields, in order: V gene, clone size, CDR3 length, J gene, D gene, CDR3 protein, CDR3 DNA. A D gene is named only where the DNA matches it firmly. Not every row has a clone size; where given, it reads once, few, many or a size class.

>TRBV7-2|-|14|TRBJ1-5|-
CASSLFYGNQPQHF
TGTGCCAGCAGCTTATTTTATGGCAATCAGCCCCAGCATTTT
>TRBV30|-|13|TRBJ1-4|-
CAWSVLGGEKLFF
TGTGCCTGGAGTGTACTAGGAGGTGAAAAACTGTTTTTT
>TRBV7-9|once|14|TRBJ1-3|-
CASSFAGSGNTIYF
TGTGCCAGCAGCTTCGCCGGCTCTGGAAACACCATATATTTT
>TRBV18|-|15|TRBJ2-7|TRBD1
CASSPQIGQGYEQYF
TGTGCCAGCTCACCACAGATCGGACAGGGATACGAGCAGTACTTC
>TRBV2|-|17|TRBJ2-3|TRBD2
CASKSSGGRGITDTQYF
TGTGCCAGCAAGTCTAGCGGGGGGCGTGGGATCACAGATACGCAGTATTTT
>TRBV7-3|once|15|TRBJ1-3|TRBD1
CASSLLGQGSDTIYF
TGTGCCAGCAGCTTATTGGGACAGGGGAGCGACACCATATATTTT
>TRBV6-1|-|14|TRBJ1-2|TRBD1
CASSERTGSYGYTF
TGTGCCAGCAGTGAACGGACAGGAAGCTATGGCTACACCTTC
>TRBV30|-|16|TRBJ1-2|-
CAWSTRGGPSNYGYTF
TGTGCCTGGAGTACCCGAGGGGGACCTAGTAACTATGGCTACACCTTC
>TRBV11-3|few|14|TRBJ1-6|-
CASSLPGGGSPLHF
TGTGCCAGCAGCTTACCGGGGGGAGGGTCACCCCTCCACTTT
>TRBV29-1|-|13|TRBJ1-4|-
CSGDEGGNEKLFF
TGCAGCGGGGACGAGGGGGGGAATGAAAAACTGTTTTTT
>TRBV19|-|15|TRBJ1-2|-
CASSFHTDRDYGYTF
TGTGCCAGTAGTTTTCACACCGACAGAGACTATGGCTACACCTTC
>TRBV7-3|-|15|TRBJ2-5|TRBD1
CASSQTGQGGETQYF
TGTGCCAGCAGCCAAACGGGACAGGGAGGGGAGACCCAGTACTTC
>TRBV19|-|16|TRBJ1-6|-
CASSTQAGRHGSPLHF
TGTGCCAGTAGTACGCAGGCAGGGAGGCACGGTTCACCCCTCCACTTT
>TRBV9|-|16|TRBJ1-1|TRBD1
CASSSRQGLGNTEAFF
TGTGCCAGCAGCTCCCGACAGGGTTTAGGGAACACTGAAGCTTTCTTT
>TRBV30|-|12|TRBJ2-7|-
CAWSAENYEQYF
TGTGCCTGGAGTGCGGAGAACTACGAGCAGTACTTC
>TRBV2|-|13|TRBJ2-3|TRBD2
CASNSYERGTQYF
TGTGCCAGCAACTCTTACGAGCGGGGGACGCAGTATTTT
>TRBV30|-|15|TRBJ1-5|TRBD1
CAWSTGQGARQPQHF
TGTGCCTGGAGTACGGGACAGGGGGCCAGACAGCCCCAGCATTTT
>TRBV5-1|-|13|TRBJ1-2|-
CASSLAGGEGYTF
TGCGCCAGCAGCTTGGCCGGCGGGGAAGGCTACACCTTC
>TRBV5-1|-|12|TRBJ1-1|TRBD1
CASSPGQGRSFF
TGCGCCAGCAGCCCGGGACAGGGGCGGTCTTTCTTT
>TRBV5-1|-|12|TRBJ2-3|-
CASRFSEGTQYF
TGCGCCAGCAGGTTTTCAGAGGGTACGCAGTATTTT
>TRBV6-5|-|15|TRBJ2-1|-
CASSYSGSSYNEQFF
TGTGCCAGCAGTTACTCAGGGAGCTCCTACAATGAGCAGTTCTTC
>TRBV27|-|13|TRBJ1-5|-
CASSPTRVQPQHF
TGTGCCAGCAGTCCAACCCGGGTTCAGCCCCAGCATTTT
>TRBV2|-|15|TRBJ1-5|TRBD1
CASSAGQGARQPQHF
TGTGCCAGCAGCGCAGGACAGGGGGCCCGACAGCCCCAGCATTTT
>TRBV11-3|-|12|TRBJ1-1|TRBD1
CASSGGGRQAFF
TGTGCCAGCAGCGGAGGGGGCAGACAAGCTTTCTTT
>TRBV4-3|-|15|TRBJ1-6|TRBD1
CASSQGTGGNSPLHF
TGCGCCAGCAGCCAAGGCACAGGGGGTAATTCACCCCTCCACTTT
>TRBV30|few|15|TRBJ1-5|TRBD1
CAWTSTGKGNQPQHF
TGTGCCTGGACCTCGACAGGGAAGGGCAATCAGCCCCAGCATTTT
>TRBV5-4|-|13|TRBJ2-7|-
CASSLVQGYEQYF
TGTGCCAGCAGCTTGGTACAGGGCTACGAGCAGTACTTC
>TRBV6-5|-|15|TRBJ2-2|TRBD2
CASSYSAGATGELFF
TGTGCCAGCAGTTACTCAGCGGGGGCGACCGGGGAGCTGTTTTTT
>TRBV9|-|14|TRBJ2-3|-
CASSVREQTDTQYF
TGTGCCAGCAGCGTAAGGGAGCAGACAGATACGCAGTATTTT
>TRBV4-1|-|14|TRBJ2-7|-
CASSQESRFGEQYF
TGCGCCAGCAGCCAAGAGAGCAGGTTTGGGGAGCAGTACTTC
>TRBV2|-|14|TRBJ1-2|TRBD1
CASLTTGQGYGYTF
TGTGCCAGCCTTACAACTGGACAGGGCTATGGCTACACCTTC
>TRBV27|-|15|TRBJ1-2|TRBD1
CASSLKGDRDYGYTF
TGTGCCAGCAGTTTAAAGGGGGACAGGGACTATGGCTACACCTTC
>TRBV2|once|15|TRBJ2-7|-
CASRRGSREVYEQYF
TGTGCCAGCAGGAGAGGGTCAAGAGAGGTTTACGAGCAGTACTTC
>TRBV9|-|19|TRBJ2-1|TRBD2
CASSVEGGLAGGSYNEQFF
TGTGCCAGCAGCGTAGAGGGTGGACTAGCGGGGGGATCCTACAATGAGCAGTTCTTC
>TRBV30|-|14|TRBJ2-7|-
CAWSQGRGGYEQYF
TGTGCCTGGAGTCAGGGCAGGGGTGGCTACGAGCAGTACTTC
>TRBV9|-|14|TRBJ2-2|-
CASSPRGSTGELFF
TGTGCCAGCAGCCCTAGGGGGAGCACCGGGGAGCTGTTTTTT
>TRBV4-3|-|16|TRBJ1-6|TRBD1
CASSQEWGTGGSPLHF
TGCGCCAGCAGCCAAGAATGGGGGACAGGCGGTTCACCCCTCCACTTT
>TRBV19|-|13|TRBJ1-5|-
CASSLSEPGPQHF
TGTGCCAGTAGTTTATCGGAACCGGGGCCCCAGCATTTT
>TRBV6-1|-|12|TRBJ2-7|-
CASSERGYEQYF
TGTGCCAGCAGTGAAAGGGGATACGAGCAGTACTTC
>TRBV5-6|-|16|TRBJ1-1|TRBD1
CASSFRAGGRNTEAFF
TGTGCCAGCAGCTTCCGGGCAGGGGGCAGGAACACTGAAGCTTTCTTT
>TRBV18|-|15|TRBJ2-5|-
CASSRVPDSEETQYF
TGTGCCAGCTCACGCGTCCCGGACTCCGAAGAGACCCAGTACTTC
>TRBV7-9|-|13|TRBJ1-2|TRBD1
CASSRDRTYGYTF
TGTGCCAGCAGCCGGGACAGGACCTATGGCTACACCTTC
>TRBV19|-|16|TRBJ1-5|TRBD1
CASSGITGVSNQPQHF
TGTGCCAGTAGCGGTATAACAGGGGTTAGCAATCAGCCCCAGCATTTT
>TRBV27|-|14|TRBJ1-2|-
CASSPGGVAYGYTF
TGTGCCAGCAGTCCCGGGGGGGTCGCCTATGGCTACACCTTC
>TRBV4-1|-|14|TRBJ2-5|TRBD1
CASSQDRGQETQYF
TGCGCCAGCAGCCAAGACAGGGGGCAAGAGACCCAGTACTTC
>TRBV7-6|-|14|TRBJ1-2|-
CASSPEGYDYGYTF
TGTGCCAGCAGCCCAGAGGGATATGACTATGGCTACACCTTC
>TRBV4-2|-|16|TRBJ1-6|-
CASSQDRGQINSPLHF
TGTGCCAGCAGCCAAGACCGAGGACAGATTAATTCACCCCTCCACTTT
>TRBV6-6|-|15|TRBJ1-2|TRBD1
CASSPTGTVTMWYTF
TGTGCCAGCAGCCCTACCGGGACAGTAACTATGTGGTACACCTTC
>TRBV6-6|-|13|TRBJ1-2|-
CASSGPQGYGYTF
TGTGCCAGCAGTGGACCGCAGGGATATGGCTACACCTTC
>TRBV30|-|16|TRBJ2-6|-
CAWSADRYSGANVLTF
TGTGCCTGGAGCGCAGACAGATACTCTGGGGCCAACGTCCTGACTTTC
>TRBV4-1|once|13|TRBJ1-2|TRBD1
CASSLQGDYGYTF
TGCGCCAGCAGCTTACAGGGGGACTATGGCTACACCTTC
>TRBV6-5|few|12|TRBJ1-6|-
CASMGGGSPLHF
TGTGCCAGCATGGGGGGAGGTTCACCCCTCCACTTT
>TRBV5-1|-|14|TRBJ2-3|-
CASSLNPGTDTQYF
TGCGCCAGCAGCTTGAACCCGGGCACAGATACGCAGTATTTT
>TRBV29-1|-|11|TRBJ1-1|-
CSVWFRGEAFF
TGCAGCGTTTGGTTCAGGGGCGAAGCTTTCTTT
>TRBV30|-|15|TRBJ2-1|TRBD2
CAWSPTSGGPNEQFF
TGTGCCTGGAGTCCTACTAGCGGGGGTCCTAATGAGCAGTTCTTC